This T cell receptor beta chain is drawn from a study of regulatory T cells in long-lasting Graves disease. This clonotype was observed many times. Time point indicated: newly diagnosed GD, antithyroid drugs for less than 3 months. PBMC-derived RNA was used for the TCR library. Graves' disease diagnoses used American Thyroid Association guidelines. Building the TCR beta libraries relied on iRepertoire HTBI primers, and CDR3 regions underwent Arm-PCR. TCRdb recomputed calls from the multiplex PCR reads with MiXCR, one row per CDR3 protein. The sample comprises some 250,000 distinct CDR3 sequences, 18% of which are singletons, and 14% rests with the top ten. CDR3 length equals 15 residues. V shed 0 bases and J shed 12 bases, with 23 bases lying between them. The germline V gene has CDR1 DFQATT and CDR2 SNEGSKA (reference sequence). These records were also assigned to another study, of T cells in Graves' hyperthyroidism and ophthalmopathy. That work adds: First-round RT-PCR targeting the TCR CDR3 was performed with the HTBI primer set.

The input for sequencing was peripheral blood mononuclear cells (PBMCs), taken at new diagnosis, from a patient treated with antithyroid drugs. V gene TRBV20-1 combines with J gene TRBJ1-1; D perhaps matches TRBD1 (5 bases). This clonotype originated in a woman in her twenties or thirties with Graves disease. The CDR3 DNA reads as TGCAGTGCTAGAGACCCGGGGGTTGAGACGCTCGTACCTTTCTTT. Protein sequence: CSARDPGVETLVPFF.